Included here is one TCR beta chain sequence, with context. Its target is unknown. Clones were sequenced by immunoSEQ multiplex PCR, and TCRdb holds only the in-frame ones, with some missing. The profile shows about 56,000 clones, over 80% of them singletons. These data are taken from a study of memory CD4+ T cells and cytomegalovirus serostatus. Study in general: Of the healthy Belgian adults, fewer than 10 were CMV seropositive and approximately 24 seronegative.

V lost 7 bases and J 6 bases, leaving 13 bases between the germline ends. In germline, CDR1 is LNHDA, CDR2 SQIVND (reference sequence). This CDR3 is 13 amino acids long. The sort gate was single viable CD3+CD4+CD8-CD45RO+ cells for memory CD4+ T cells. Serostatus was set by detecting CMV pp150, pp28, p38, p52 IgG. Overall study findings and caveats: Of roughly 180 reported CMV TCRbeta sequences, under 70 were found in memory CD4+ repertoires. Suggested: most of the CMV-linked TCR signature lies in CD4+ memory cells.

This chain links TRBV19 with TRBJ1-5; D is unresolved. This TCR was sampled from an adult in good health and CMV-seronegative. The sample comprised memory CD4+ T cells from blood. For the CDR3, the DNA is TGTGCCAGTACCCCTCGGACGGCTCAGCCCCAGCATTTT. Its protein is CASTPRTAQPQHF.